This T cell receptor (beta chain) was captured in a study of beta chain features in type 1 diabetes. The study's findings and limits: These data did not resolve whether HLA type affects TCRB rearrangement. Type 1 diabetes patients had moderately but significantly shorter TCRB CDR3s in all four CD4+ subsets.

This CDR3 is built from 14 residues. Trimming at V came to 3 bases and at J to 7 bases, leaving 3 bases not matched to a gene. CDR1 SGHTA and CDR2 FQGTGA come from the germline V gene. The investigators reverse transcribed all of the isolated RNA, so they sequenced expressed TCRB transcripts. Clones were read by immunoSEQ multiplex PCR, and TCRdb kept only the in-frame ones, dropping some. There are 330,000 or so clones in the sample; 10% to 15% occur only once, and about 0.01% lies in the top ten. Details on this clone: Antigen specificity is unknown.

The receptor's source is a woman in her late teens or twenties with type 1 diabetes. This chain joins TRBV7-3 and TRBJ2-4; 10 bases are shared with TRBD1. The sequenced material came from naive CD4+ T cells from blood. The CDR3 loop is CASSFSDRGNIQYF. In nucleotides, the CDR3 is TGTGCCAGCAGCTTTTCGGACAGGGGGAACATTCAGTACTTC.